The table lists the clone carrying this T cell receptor beta chain with a few counts. The germline CDR1 and CDR2 sequences are SGDLS and YYNGEE. Trimming removed 3 bases from V and 5 bases from J, with 14 bases in between. The CDR3 extends over 14 amino acids. This record comes from a study of OX40 agonist ivuxolimab in advanced cancers. As for the study in general: Ivuxolimab, an antibody acting as an agonist of OX40 (CD134), was used to treat patients.

Only in-frame clones appear in the TCRdb table, and some are missing; sequencing was by immunoSEQ multiplex PCR. The sample holds some 15,000 clones; 75% to 95% are singletons and the top ten take 23%. This sequence was found in an adult with an advanced solid tumor such as melanoma, head and neck, liver or kidney cancer. The source was CD4+ or CD8+ T cells sorted from blood, collected in a trial of the OX40 agonist ivuxolimab. This chain joins TRBV9 and TRBJ1-1; the D gene is possibly TRBD1 (6 bases). The CDR3 DNA reads TGTGCCAGCAGCGAACAGGGTGTAGAAACTGAAGCTTTCTTT. The encoded protein is CASSEQGVETEAFF.